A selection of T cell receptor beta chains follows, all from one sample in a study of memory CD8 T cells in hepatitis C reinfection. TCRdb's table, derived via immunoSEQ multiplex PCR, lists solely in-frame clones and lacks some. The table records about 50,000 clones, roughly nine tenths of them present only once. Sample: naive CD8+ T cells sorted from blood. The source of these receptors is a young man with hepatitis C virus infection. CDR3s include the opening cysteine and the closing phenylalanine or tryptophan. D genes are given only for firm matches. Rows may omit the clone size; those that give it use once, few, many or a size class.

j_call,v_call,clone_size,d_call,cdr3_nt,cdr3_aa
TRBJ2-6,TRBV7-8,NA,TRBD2,TGTGCCAGCAGCTTAGTGCGGACTAGCAGCTCTGGGGCCAACGTCCTGACTTTC,CASSLVRTSSSGANVLTF
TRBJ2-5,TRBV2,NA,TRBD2,TGTGCCAGCACTTCCCCGGGGGCACTAGCGGAAGAGACCCAGTACTTC,CASTSPGALAEETQYF
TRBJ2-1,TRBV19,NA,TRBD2,TGTGCCAGTAGTCCTAGCGGGAGTCCCTACAATGAGCAGTTCTTC,CASSPSGSPYNEQFF
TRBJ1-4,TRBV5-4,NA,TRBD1,TGTGCCAGCAGCTTGACAGGGGCGGCTAATGAAAAACTGTTTTTT,CASSLTGAANEKLFF
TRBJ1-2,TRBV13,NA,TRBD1,TGTGCCAGCAGCCCCCGACAGGGAGGTACCTATGGCTACACCTTC,CASSPRQGGTYGYTF
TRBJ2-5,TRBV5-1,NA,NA,TGCGCCAGCAGCTTGGGTCTCGCGGGGCCCGGGGAGACCCAGTACTTC,CASSLGLAGPGETQYF
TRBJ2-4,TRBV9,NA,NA,TGTGCCAGCAGCCTCGACCTGGAGCGAGCCAAAAACATTCAGTACTTC,CASSLDLERAKNIQYF
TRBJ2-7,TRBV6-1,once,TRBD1,TGTGCCAGCAGTGAAGCGGTTGCAGGGGGATCCTACGAGCAGTACTTC,CASSEAVAGGSYEQYF
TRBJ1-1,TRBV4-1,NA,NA,TGCGCCAGCAGCCCCTCAACATCGGGCACTGAAGCTTTCTTT,CASSPSTSGTEAFF
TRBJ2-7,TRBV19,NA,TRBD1,TGTGCCAGTAGTTCCGGGACAGGCTACGAGCAGTACTTC,CASSSGTGYEQYF
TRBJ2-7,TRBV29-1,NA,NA,TGCAGCGTTGCGACGGGAGATGGGGAGCAGTACTTC,CSVATGDGEQYF
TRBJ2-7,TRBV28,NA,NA,TGTGCCAGCAGTTTACGGGAGATCGCCTACGAGCAGTACTTC,CASSLREIAYEQYF
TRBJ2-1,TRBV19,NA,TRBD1,TGTGCCAGTAGTATGGGACAGGGATACAATGAGCAGTTCTTC,CASSMGQGYNEQFF
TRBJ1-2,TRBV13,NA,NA,TGTGCCAGCAGCTTAGGTTCGTTTGGCTACACCTTC,CASSLGSFGYTF
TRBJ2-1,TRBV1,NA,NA,TGCACCAGCAGCTGGACTAGCGGGAGTTCAAATGAGCAGTTCTTC,CTSSWTSGSSNEQFF
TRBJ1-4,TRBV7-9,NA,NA,TGTGCCAGCAGCTTGACAGGCGGCATAACTAATGAAAAACTGTTTTTT,CASSLTGGITNEKLFF
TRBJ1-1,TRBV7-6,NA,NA,TGTGCCAGCAGCTCTTACGACGAGGCGGCTTTCTTT,CASSSYDEAAFF
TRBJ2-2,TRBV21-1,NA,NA,TGTGCCAGCAGCAAAGTGGGGACTAGCTGTGCCGGGGAGCTGTTTTTT,CASSKVGTSCAGELFF
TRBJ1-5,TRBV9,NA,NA,TGTGCCAGCAGCCACGGGGGGAATGGCAATCAGCCCCAGCATTTT,CASSHGGNGNQPQHF
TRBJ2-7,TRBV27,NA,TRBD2,TGTGCCAGCAGTATAATGACAGGACTAGCGGGTTCAAGCGAGCAGTACTTC,CASSIMTGLAGSSEQYF
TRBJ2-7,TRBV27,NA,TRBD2,TGTGCCAGCAGTTTAGGACCCCCTTCGGGGGGCTCCTACGAGCAGTACTTC,CASSLGPPSGGSYEQYF
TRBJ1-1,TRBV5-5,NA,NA,TGTGCCAGCAGCTTGGCAGGGATATCTGAAGCTTTCTTT,CASSLAGISEAFF
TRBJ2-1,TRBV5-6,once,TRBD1,TGTGCCAGCAGCCACTTTTCCGGGACAGTCTACAATGAGCAGTTCTTC,CASSHFSGTVYNEQFF
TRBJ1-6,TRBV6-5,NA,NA,TGTGCCAGCAGTTCCTCGGAGAATAATTCACCCCTCCACTTT,CASSSSENNSPLHF
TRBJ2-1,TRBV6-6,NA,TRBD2,TGTGCCAGCAGCGGCGGGACTAGCGCCAACAATGAGCAGTTCTTC,CASSGGTSANNEQFF
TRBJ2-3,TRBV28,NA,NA,TGTGCCAGCAGTTTAGGGGCCCTAGTGGCAGATACGCAGTATTTT,CASSLGALVADTQYF
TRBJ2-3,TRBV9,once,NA,TGTGCCAGCAGCGTAGCGAGCACAGATACGCAGTATTTT,CASSVASTDTQYF
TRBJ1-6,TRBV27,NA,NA,TGTGCCAGCAGTTTAAACAACCTCTATAATTCACCCCTCCACTTT,CASSLNNLYNSPLHF
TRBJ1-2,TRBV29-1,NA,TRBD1,TGCAGCGGACGGACAGGCCATGGCTACACCTTC,CSGRTGHGYTF
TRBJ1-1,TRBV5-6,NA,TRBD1,TGTGCCAGCAGCGGAAACCGGGACAGGGCCCGGGTGAACACTGAAGCTTTCTTT,CASSGNRDRARVNTEAFF
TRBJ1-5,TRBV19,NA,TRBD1,TGTGCCAGTAGCGGGACAGTGATAAATCAGCCCCAGCATTTT,CASSGTVINQPQHF
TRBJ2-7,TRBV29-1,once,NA,TGCAGCGTGGGGTCCGGGACACCCTCCTACGAGCAGTACTTC,CSVGSGTPSYEQYF
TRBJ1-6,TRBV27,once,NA,TGTGCCAGCAGTTTAGGGCTGCGTAATTCACCCCTCCACTTT,CASSLGLRNSPLHF
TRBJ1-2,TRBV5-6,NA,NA,TGTGCCAGCTCCGTATTGTTAGGGGGTGAGAACTATGGCTACACCTTC,CASSVLLGGENYGYTF
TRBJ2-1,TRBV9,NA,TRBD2,TGTGCCAGCAGCGGGGCGGCTAGCGGGGGGAATGAGCAGTTCTTC,CASSGAASGGNEQFF
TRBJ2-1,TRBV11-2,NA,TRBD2,TGTGCCAGCAGGGGACTAGCGGACTACAATGAGCAGTTCTTC,CASRGLADYNEQFF
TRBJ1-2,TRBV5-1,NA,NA,TGCGCCAGCAGCTTGGCATACGGAGCAGGGCATTTGGGCTACACCTTC,CASSLAYGAGHLGYTF
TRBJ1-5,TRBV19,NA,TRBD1,TGTGCCAGTAGTACAAGGACAGGGCTCTTCCATCAGCCCCAGCATTTT,CASSTRTGLFHQPQHF
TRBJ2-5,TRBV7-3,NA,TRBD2,TGTGCCAGCAGCTTATCAGCGGGAGATGAAGAGACCCAGTACTTC,CASSLSAGDEETQYF
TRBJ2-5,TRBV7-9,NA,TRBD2,TGTGCCAGCAGCCGACTAGCGGGAGAGCGGCAAGAGACCCAGTACTTC,CASSRLAGERQETQYF
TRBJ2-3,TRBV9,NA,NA,TGTGCCAGCAGCGACCGCGAAACGTACACAGATACGCAGTATTTT,CASSDRETYTDTQYF
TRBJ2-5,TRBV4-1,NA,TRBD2,TGCGCCAGCAGCGAAAGGCTAGCGGGAGGGCCAGAGACCCAGTACTTC,CASSERLAGGPETQYF
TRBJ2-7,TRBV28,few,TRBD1,TGTGCCAGCAGTTCACCCCGGACAGGGCTAGACGAGCAGTACTTC,CASSSPRTGLDEQYF
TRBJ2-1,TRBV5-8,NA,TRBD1,TGTGCCAGCAGCTTTTCGGGACAGGGGTACGATGAGCAGTTCTTC,CASSFSGQGYDEQFF
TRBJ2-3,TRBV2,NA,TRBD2,TGTGCCAGCAGTACCGGGACTAGCTACACAGATACGCAGTATTTT,CASSTGTSYTDTQYF
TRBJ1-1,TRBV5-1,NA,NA,TGCGCCAGCAGCCCTCGGCGGGGGCGCACTGAAGCTTTCTTT,CASSPRRGRTEAFF
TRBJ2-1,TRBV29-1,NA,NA,TGCAGCGTTGAAGGCACTAGATACAATGAGCAGTTCTTC,CSVEGTRYNEQFF
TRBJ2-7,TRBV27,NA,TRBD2,TGTGCCAGCAGTTCCTTGACTAGCGGGAGATCTGACGAGCAGTACTTC,CASSSLTSGRSDEQYF
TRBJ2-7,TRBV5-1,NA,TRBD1,TGCGCCAGCAGCTCGGGACAGGCCTCCTACGAGCAGTACTTC,CASSSGQASYEQYF
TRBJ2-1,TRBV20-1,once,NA,TGCAGTGCTCTCCCCCTTGGACAGTCTTTCTTC,CSALPLGQSFF
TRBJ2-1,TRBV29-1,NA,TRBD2,TGCAGCGTTGAAAGTAGCGGGGGGGCCGTTGGTGAGCAGTTCTTC,CSVESSGGAVGEQFF
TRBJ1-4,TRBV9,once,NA,TGTGCCAGCAGCCCCCGGACAGCGCTAAATGAAAAACTGTTTTTT,CASSPRTALNEKLFF
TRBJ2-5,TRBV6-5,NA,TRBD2,TGTGCCAGCAGGCGACTAGCGGAGGGGGAGACCCAGTACTTC,CASRRLAEGETQYF
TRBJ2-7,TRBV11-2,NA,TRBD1,TGTGCCAGCAGCCCTAGGGACAGGTTCTACGAGCAGTACTTC,CASSPRDRFYEQYF
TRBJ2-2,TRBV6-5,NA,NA,TGTGCCAGCAGTTACTTCGCCGGGACTCCTACCGGGGAGCTGTTTTTT,CASSYFAGTPTGELFF
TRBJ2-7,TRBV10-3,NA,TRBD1,TGTGCCATCAGTCCACTATCGACAGGGACCTCCTACGAGCAGTACTTC,CAISPLSTGTSYEQYF
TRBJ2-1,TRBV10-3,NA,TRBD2,TGTGCCATCAGTGAGGCTAGCGGGAGCCCCGAGCAGTTCTTC,CAISEASGSPEQFF